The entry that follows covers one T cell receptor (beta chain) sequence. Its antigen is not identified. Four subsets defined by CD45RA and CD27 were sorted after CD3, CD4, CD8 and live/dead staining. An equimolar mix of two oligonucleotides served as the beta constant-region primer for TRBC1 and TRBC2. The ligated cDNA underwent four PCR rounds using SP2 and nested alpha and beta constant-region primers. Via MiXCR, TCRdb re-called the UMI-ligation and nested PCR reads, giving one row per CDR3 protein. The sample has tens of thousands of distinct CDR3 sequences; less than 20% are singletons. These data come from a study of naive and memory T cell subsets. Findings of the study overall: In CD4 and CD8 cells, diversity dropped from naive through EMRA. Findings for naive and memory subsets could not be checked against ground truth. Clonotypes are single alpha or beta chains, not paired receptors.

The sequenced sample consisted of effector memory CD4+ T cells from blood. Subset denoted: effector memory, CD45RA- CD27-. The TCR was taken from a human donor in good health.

CDR3 in amino acids: CASSQGPLTGEQFF. For the CDR3, the DNA is TGTGCCAGCAGTCAGGGACCCCTCACGGGAGAGCAGTTCTTC. V usage is TRBV6-1 and J usage is TRBJ2-1; D may be TRBD1 or TRBD2 (5 bases each). This CDR3 is built from 14 residues. Trimming removed 5 bases from V and 10 bases from J, with 18 bases in between. Per the germline V gene, CDR1 is MNHNS and CDR2 is SASEGT.